The next 6 T cell receptor beta chains were all read from a single sample in a study of technical replicates of blood from a few donors. Using immunoSEQ multiplex PCR, the repertoire was profiled, and TCRdb retains in-frame clones only, with some absent. The sample has approximately 75,000 clones, approximately 96% seen once; the top ten hold about 0.37%. The sequenced sample was T cells isolated from PBMCs. All receptors derive from a human donor in good health.

This clone has a single count. The chain couples TRBV19 to TRBJ1-2; TRBD1 aligns across 7 bases. This CDR3 has 15 amino acids. V was clipped by 4 bases and J by 7 bases; unmatched bases: 12. CDR1 LNHDA and CDR2 SQIVND come from the germline V gene (reference sequence). The CDR3, as DNA: TGTGCCAGTAGTAAACAGGGGCAGACTGGTGGTGGCTACACCTTC. Translated, it gives CASSKQGQTGGGYTF.

This rearrangement joins TRBV5-1 to TRBJ2-1; the match to TRBD2 covers 10 bases. The CDR3 spans 16 residues. The V gene's germline CDR1 is SGHRS and CDR2 YFSETQ. J was trimmed by 8 bases and V by 0 bases; bases with no gene match: 8. CDR3 sequence (DNA): TGCGCCAGCAGCTTGGCCAAGCGGGAGGGCGTCGATGAGCAGTTCTTC. This codes for CASSLAKREGVDEQFF.

The chain links TRBV7-6 to TRBJ2-2; TRBD2 aligns across 15 bases. V lost 7 bases, J lost 4 bases, and 7 bases stayed unmatched. CDR3 length: 17 amino acids. The germline V gene has CDR1 SGHVS and CDR2 FNYEAQ. DNA of the CDR3: TGTGCCAGCACCGGACTAGCGGGAGGGCCTAGCACCGGGGAGCTGTTTTTT. Translation: CASTGLAGGPSTGELFF.

The V call is TRBV25-1, the J call TRBJ1-1; 9 nucleotides align to TRBD1. V gave up 6 bases and J gave up 10 bases; unmatched junction bases: 3. The CDR3 spans 11 residues. Per the germline V gene, CDR1 is MGHDK and CDR2 is SYGVNS. The CDR3 nucleotides are TGTGCCAGCAGCGGGGACAGGGTAGCTTTCTTT. Amino acid sequence: CASSGDRVAFF.

The chain is built from TRBV4-1 and TRBJ1-2, with TRBD1 matching over 7 bases. Germline assignment: CDR1 MGHRA and CDR2 YSYEKL. The CDR3 is 14 amino acids. J was trimmed by 6 bases and V by 3 bases; bases with no gene match: 7. This CDR3 is CASSHPTGLNGYTF. In DNA, the CDR3 is TGCGCCAGCAGCCACCCGACAGGGTTAAATGGCTACACCTTC.

Here the CDR3 DNA reads TGTGCCAGCAGCTCCCCCGGGTCCTCCTTGAACACTGAAGCTTTCTTT. Amino acid sequence: CASSSPGSSLNTEAFF. The chain links TRBV7-9 to TRBJ1-1; no clear D gene. The CDR3 runs 16 residues. V was pared by 4 bases and J by 0 bases, with 15 bases between. The V gene's germline CDR1 is SEHNR and CDR2 FQNEAQ (reference sequence).